This T cell receptor (beta chain) was documented in a study of blood T cell repertoires in COVID-19. Data came from immunoSEQ multiplex PCR; TCRdb stores just in-frame clones and leaves some out. Counted here are roughly 500,000 clones, roughly nine tenths occurring once; the ten biggest clones make up about 0.91%. The CDR3 is 15 residues long. Trimming took 4 bases from V and 5 from J; bases not matched to a gene: 10. CDR1 is KGHSY, CDR2 FQNENV, per germline. Specimen: peripheral blood. The chain carries TRBV16 and TRBJ1-2; 7 nucleotides align to TRBD1. This TCR was sampled from a man younger than 35 with COVID-19, enrolled during active disease. The DNA of the CDR3 is TGTGCCAGCAGCCCGAATTTGGGACAGCGATATGGCTACACCTTC. Translating it yields CASSPNLGQRYGYTF.